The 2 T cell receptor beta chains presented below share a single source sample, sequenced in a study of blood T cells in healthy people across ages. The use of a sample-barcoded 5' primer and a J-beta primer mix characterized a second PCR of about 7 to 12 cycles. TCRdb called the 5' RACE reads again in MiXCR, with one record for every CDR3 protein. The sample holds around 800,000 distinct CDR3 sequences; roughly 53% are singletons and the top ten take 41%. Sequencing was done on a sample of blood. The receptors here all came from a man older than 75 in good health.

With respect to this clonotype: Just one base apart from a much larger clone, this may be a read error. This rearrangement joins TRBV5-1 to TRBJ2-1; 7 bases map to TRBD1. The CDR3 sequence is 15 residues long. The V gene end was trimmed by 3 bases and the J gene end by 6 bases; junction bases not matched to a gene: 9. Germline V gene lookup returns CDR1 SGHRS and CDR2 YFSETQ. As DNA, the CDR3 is TGCGCCAGCAGCTCCGGCGGACCAGGGGGCAATGAGCAGTTCTTC. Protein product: CASSSGGPGGNEQFF.

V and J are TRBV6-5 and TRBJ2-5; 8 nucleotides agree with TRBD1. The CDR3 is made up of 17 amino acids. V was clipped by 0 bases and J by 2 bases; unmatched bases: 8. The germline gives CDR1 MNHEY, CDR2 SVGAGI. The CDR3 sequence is CASSYSPGQALQETQYF. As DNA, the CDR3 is TGTGCCAGCAGTTACTCCCCGGGACAGGCCCTACAAGAGACCCAGTACTTC.